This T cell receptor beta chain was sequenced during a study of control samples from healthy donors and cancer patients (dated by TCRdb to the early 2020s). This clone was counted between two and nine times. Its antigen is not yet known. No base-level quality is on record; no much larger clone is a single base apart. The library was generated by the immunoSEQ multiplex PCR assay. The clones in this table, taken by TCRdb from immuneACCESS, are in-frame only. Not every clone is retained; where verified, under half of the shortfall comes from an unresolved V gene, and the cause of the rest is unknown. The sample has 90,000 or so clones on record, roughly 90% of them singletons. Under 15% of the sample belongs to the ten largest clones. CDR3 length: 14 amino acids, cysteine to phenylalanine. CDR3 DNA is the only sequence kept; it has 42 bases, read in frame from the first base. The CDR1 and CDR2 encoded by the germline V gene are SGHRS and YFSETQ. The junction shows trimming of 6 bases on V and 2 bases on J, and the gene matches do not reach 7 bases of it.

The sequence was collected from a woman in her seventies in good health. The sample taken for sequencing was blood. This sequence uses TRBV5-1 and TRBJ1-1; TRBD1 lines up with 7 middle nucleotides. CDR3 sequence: CASTVGQSNTEAFF. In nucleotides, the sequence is TGCGCCAGCACCGTGGGACAGTCTAACACTGAAGCTTTCTTT.